This T cell receptor beta chain was captured in a study of T cell responses to AZD1222 COVID-19 vaccine. Study observations and caveats: Baseline serostatus was positive in only six AZD1222 recipients. Sampled repertoires all dated from after the peak T cell response. Unmutated variant regions are reportedly the target of nearly half of TCRs that are spike-specific. CD4 TCRs covered the whole spike, strongest at regions 160-218 and 743-854.

Some clones are missing from TCRdb's copy, which holds only in-frame ones; the method was immunoSEQ multiplex PCR. Of around 160,000 clones in the sample, approximately 91% are singletons; the top ten hold around 3.8%. About this clone: The target antigen is unknown.

This TCR was sampled from an adult who received the AZD1222 COVID-19 vaccine. The specimen was peripheral blood, collected 28 days after the second AZD1222 dose.

This CDR3 reads CASSPEARNTEAFF. The CDR3, as DNA: TGTGCCAGCAGCCCAGAGGCCAGGAACACTGAAGCTTTCTTT. The J gene is TRBJ1-1, the V gene TRBV11-2; D gene unclear. Deletions cut 5 bases from V and 1 base from J, with 11 bases between. Germline V lookup: CDR1 SGHAT, CDR2 FQNNGV. This CDR3 is 14 amino acids long.